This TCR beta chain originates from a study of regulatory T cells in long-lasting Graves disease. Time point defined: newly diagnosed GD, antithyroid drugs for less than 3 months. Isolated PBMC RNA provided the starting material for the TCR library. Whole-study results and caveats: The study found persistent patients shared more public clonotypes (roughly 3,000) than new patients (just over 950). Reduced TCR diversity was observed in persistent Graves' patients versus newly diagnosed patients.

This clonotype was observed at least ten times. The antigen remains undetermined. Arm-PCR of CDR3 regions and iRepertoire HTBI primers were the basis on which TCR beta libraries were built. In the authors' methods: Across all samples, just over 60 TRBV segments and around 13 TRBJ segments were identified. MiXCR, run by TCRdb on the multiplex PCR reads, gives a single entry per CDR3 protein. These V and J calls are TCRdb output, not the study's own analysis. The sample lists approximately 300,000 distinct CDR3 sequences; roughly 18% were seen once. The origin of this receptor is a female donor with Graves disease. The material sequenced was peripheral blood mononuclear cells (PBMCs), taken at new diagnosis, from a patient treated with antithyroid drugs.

The CDR3 nucleotides read TGTGCCAGCAGCTTAGTTTTGCAGGGGATCTTGAACACTGAAGCTTTCTTT. This translates into CASSLVLQGILNTEAFF. The chain couples TRBV11-2 to TRBJ1-1; possibly TRBD1 for D (6 bases). V shed 1 base and J shed 0 bases, with 15 bases lying between them. The CDR3 is 17 residues long. The germline CDR1 and CDR2 sequences are SGHAT and FQNNGV.